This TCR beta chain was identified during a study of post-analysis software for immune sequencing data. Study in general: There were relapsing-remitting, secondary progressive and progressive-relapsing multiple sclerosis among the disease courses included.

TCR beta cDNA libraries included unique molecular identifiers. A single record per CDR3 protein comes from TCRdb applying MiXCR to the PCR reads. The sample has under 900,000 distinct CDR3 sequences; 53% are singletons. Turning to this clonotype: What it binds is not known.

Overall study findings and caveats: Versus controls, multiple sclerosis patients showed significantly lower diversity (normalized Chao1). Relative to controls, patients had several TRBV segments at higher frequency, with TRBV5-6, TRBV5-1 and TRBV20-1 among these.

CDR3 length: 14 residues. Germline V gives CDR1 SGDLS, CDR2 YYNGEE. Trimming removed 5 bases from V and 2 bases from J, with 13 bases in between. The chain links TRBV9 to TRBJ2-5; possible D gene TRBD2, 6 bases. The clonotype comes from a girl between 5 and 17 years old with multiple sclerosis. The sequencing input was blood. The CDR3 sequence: CASSGGGLQETQYF. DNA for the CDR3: TGTGCCAGCAGTGGCGGAGGGCTTCAAGAGACCCAGTACTTC.